The 19 T cell receptor beta chains reported below all come from one sample, sequenced in a study of cytomegalovirus exposure and HLA in healthy donors. Clones were sequenced by immunoSEQ multiplex PCR, and TCRdb holds only the in-frame ones, with some missing. The table includes about 73,000 clones, approximately 95% detected once. What was sequenced was PBMCs. These receptor sequences come from a man aged 18 to 30 in good health and CMV-seronegative.

The rearrangement links TRBV5-8 to TRBJ2-7; weak D call: TRBD1 (6 bases). This CDR3 contains 12 residues. The V gene lost 7 bases and the J gene lost 7 bases, with 15 bases spanning the gap. Germline V CDR1 and CDR2: SGHTS, YDEGEE. This CDR3 is CASLTGLREQYF. The CDR3 region has the DNA TGTGCCAGCCTAACAGGGTTGAGGGAGCAGTACTTC.

The rearrangement joins TRBV19 to TRBJ1-1; no clear D. The ends were cut back, 3 bases at V and 0 bases at J, with 8 bases in the middle. From germline, CDR1 is LNHDA and CDR2 SQIVND (reference sequence). The CDR3 covers 14 residues. CDR3 residues: CASSIRDLNTEAFF. The DNA for the CDR3 is TGTGCCAGTAGTATTCGGGATTTGAACACTGAAGCTTTCTTT. Combining the CDR3 with reference TRBV19 and TRBJ1-1 gives the whole variable domain DGGITQSPKYLFRKEGQNVTLSCEQNLNHDAMYWYRQDPGQGLRLIYYSQIVNDFQKGDIAEGYSVSREKKESFPLTVTSAQKNPTAFYLCASSIRDLNTEAFFGQGTRLTVV.

The V gene is TRBV6-1, the J gene TRBJ2-2; D is uncertain. Germline assignment: CDR1 MNHNS and CDR2 SASEGT. The V gene lost 2 bases and the J gene lost 7 bases, with 8 bases spanning the gap. This CDR3 has 13 amino acids. CDR3 nucleotides: TGTGCCAGCAGTGAACCCTCACACGGGGAGCTGTTTTTT. Protein sequence: CASSEPSHGELFF.

V is TRBV18 and J is TRBJ1-5; no definite D call. Deletions cut 5 bases from V and 5 bases from J, with 16 bases between. Germline V gene data show CDR1 as KGHSH and CDR2 as LQKENI. The CDR3 is 15 amino acids. This CDR3 is CASSFRQVQDQPQHF. CDR3 nucleotides: TGTGCCAGCTCATTTAGGCAGGTCCAGGATCAGCCCCAGCATTTT.

The chain combines TRBV27 with TRBJ1-5; TRBD1 matches at 11 bases. Germline values: CDR1 MNHEY, CDR2 SMNVEV (reference sequence). Trimming removed 7 bases from V and 6 bases from J; junction bases left unmatched: 11. CDR3 length: 16 residues. This chain's CDR3 is CASTTPDRGLSQPQHF. The CDR3 DNA sequence: TGTGCCAGCACCACCCCGGACAGGGGGCTGAGTCAGCCCCAGCATTTT.

This chain joins TRBV7-9 and TRBJ2-4, with D perhaps matching TRBD1 (7 bases). The CDR3 runs to 17 residues. The V end lost 2 bases, the J end lost 0 bases, and 14 bases lay between the germline ends. Per germline, CDR1 SEHNR and CDR2 FQNEAQ (reference sequence). The CDR3 nucleotides read TGTGCCAGCAGCTTAATAGGCAGGGGGGTAGCCAAAAACATTCAGTACTTC. Amino acid sequence: CASSLIGRGVAKNIQYF. Combining the CDR3 with reference TRBV7-9 and TRBJ2-4 gives the whole variable domain DTGVSQNPRHKITKRGQNVTFRCDPISEHNRLYWYRQTLGQGPEFLTYFQNEAQLEKSRLLSDRFSAERPKGSFSTLEIQRTEQGDSAMYLCASSLIGRGVAKNIQYFGAGTRLSVL.

V usage is TRBV10-3 and J usage is TRBJ2-5; 8 bases line up with TRBD1. In germline, CDR1 is ENHRY, CDR2 SYGVKD. The CDR3 runs to 14 residues. Trimming removed 3 bases from V and 5 bases from J; junction bases left unmatched: 5. The CDR3 is CAISEGQGEETQYF. The CDR3 DNA is TGTGCCATCAGTGAAGGACAGGGTGAGGAGACCCAGTACTTC.

The chain joins TRBV2 to TRBJ1-1, with TRBD1 as a possible D gene (5 bases). The length of the CDR3 is 11 residues. Trimming stripped 2 bases from V and 10 bases from J, with 8 bases between. Germline V lookup: CDR1 SNHLY, CDR2 FYNNEI. The CDR3 loop is CASSEWGGAFF. In DNA, the CDR3 is TGTGCCAGCAGTGAATGGGGGGGAGCTTTCTTT.

The chain recombines TRBV2 with TRBJ2-7; 14 positions agree with TRBD2. Germline V gene lookup returns CDR1 SNHLY and CDR2 FYNNEI. The J segment lost 0 bases and the V segment lost 6 bases, leaving 7 bases of the junction unmatched. The CDR3 contains 17 residues. The DNA of the CDR3 is TGTGCCAGCAGCCGACTAGCGGGGGGGCTAACCTCCTACGAGCAGTACTTC. Protein: CASSRLAGGLTSYEQYF. The full variable domain, its missing parts supplied by reference TRBV2 and TRBJ2-7, is EPEVTQTPSHQVTQMGQEVILRCVPISNHLYFYWYRQILGQKVEFLVSFYNNEISEKSEIFDDQFSVERPDGSNFTLKIRSTKLEDSAMYFCASSRLAGGLTSYEQYFGPGTRLTVT.

V gene TRBV6-5 combines with J gene TRBJ1-1, with D hard to call. Germline CDR1 is MNHEY and CDR2 is SVGAGI. This CDR3 region has 15 residues. The V end was cut by 4 bases, the J end by 3 bases, with 15 bases between. As DNA, the CDR3 is TGTGCCAGCAGTTCCCACCTCAGGTACCACACTGAAGCTTTCTTT. Residues: CASSSHLRYHTEAFF.

V gene TRBV2 combines with J gene TRBJ1-5; TRBD1 agrees at 9 bases. Germline CDR1 and CDR2: SNHLY and FYNNEI. This CDR3 region has 15 residues. J gave up 5 bases and V 6 bases, and 8 bases lay outside the gene matches. DNA for the CDR3: TGTGCCAGCAGGGAGGGACAGGGTGAATATCAGCCCCAGCATTTT. Its protein product is CASREGQGEYQPQHF. The whole variable domain, remainder taken from reference TRBV2 and TRBJ1-5, is EPEVTQTPSHQVTQMGQEVILRCVPISNHLYFYWYRQILGQKVEFLVSFYNNEISEKSEIFDDQFSVERPDGSNFTLKIRSTKLEDSAMYFCASREGQGEYQPQHFGDGTRLSIL.

The CDR3 loop reads CASSERRGEGEKLFF. The CDR3 coding sequence is TGTGCCAGCAGCGAACGACGGGGGGAGGGTGAAAAACTGTTTTTT. This chain connects TRBV5-6 to TRBJ1-4; TRBD1 might be the D (5 bases). CDR3 length: 15 residues. Germline V lookup: CDR1 SGHDT, CDR2 YYEEEE. V lost 4 bases to trimming and J lost 7 bases, with 17 bases between them.

This chain links TRBV5-4 with TRBJ1-2; D gene unclear. V was trimmed by 2 bases and J by 7 bases, leaving 9 bases between them. Germline assignment: CDR1 SGHNT and CDR2 YYREEE (reference sequence). CDR3 size: 12 residues. The CDR3 loop reads CASSLPGIGYTF. The CDR3 region has the DNA TGTGCCAGCAGCTTACCGGGGATTGGCTACACCTTC.

The genes are TRBV6-6 and TRBJ1-2; 7 bases map to TRBD1. Trimming cost V 6 bases and J 7 bases; bases outside gene matches: 11. This CDR3 comprises 14 residues. CDR1 is MNHNY and CDR2 is SVGAGI in the germline V gene (reference sequence). This chain's CDR3 is CASSPHEGGSGYTF. The CDR3, as DNA: TGTGCCAGCAGCCCCCATGAAGGGGGCAGTGGCTACACCTTC.

This chain uses TRBV28 with TRBJ2-3; no firm D call. Germline V gene sequence: CDR1 MDHEN, CDR2 SYDVKM. V was cut by 3 bases and J by 0 bases, with 10 bases left in between. The CDR3 loop spans 15 amino acids. CDR3 nucleotide sequence: TGTGCCAGCAGTTTCGGTAGCCTTAGCACAGATACGCAGTATTTT. Translation gives CASSFGSLSTDTQYF.

The V call is TRBV5-4, the J call TRBJ2-7; possible D gene TRBD2, 7 bases. V lost 5 bases and J 3 bases, leaving 21 bases between the germline ends. Germline CDR1 SGHNT, CDR2 YYREEE (reference sequence). The CDR3 runs 16 residues. In DNA, the CDR3 is TGTGCCAGCAGTTTACCAAGGGGGGGAAATAACTACGAGCAGTACTTC. Encoded protein: CASSLPRGGNNYEQYF.

The V call is TRBV5-6, the J call TRBJ2-6; tentative D call: TRBD2 (5 bases). Trimming stripped 4 bases from V and 2 bases from J, with 7 bases between. CDR3 length: 14 amino acids. CDR1 is SGHDT and CDR2 is YYEEEE in the germline V gene. The chain's CDR3 is CASSRETGANVLTF. The CDR3 DNA sequence: TGTGCCAGCAGCAGGGAGACTGGGGCCAACGTCCTGACTTTC.

The chain has TRBV9 and TRBJ1-4, with D uncertain. This CDR3 contains 14 residues. Germline CDR1 reads SGDLS; CDR2 reads YYNGEE. V was clipped by 0 bases and J by 7 bases, with 10 bases between them. As DNA, the CDR3 is TGTGCCAGCAGCGTAGGAGTGGGAGGTGAAAAACTGTTTTTT. It yields the protein CASSVGVGGEKLFF. The whole variable domain, filled in from reference TRBV9 and TRBJ1-4, reads DSGVTQTPKHLITATGQRVTLRCSPRSGDLSVYWYQQSLDQGLQFLIQYYNGEERAKGNILERFSAQQFPDLHSELNLSSLELGDSALYFCASSVGVGGEKLFFGSGTQLSVL.

V gene TRBV6-5 combines with J gene TRBJ1-2; 7 nucleotides match TRBD1. The CDR3 sequence is 14 residues long. Trimming removed 5 bases from V and 8 bases from J; junction bases left unmatched: 11. Germline V gene data show CDR1 as MNHEY and CDR2 as SVGAGI. CDR3 sequence reads: CASSDPDRTGGYTF. CDR3 sequence (DNA): TGTGCCAGCAGTGACCCGGACAGGACCGGGGGCTACACCTTC.